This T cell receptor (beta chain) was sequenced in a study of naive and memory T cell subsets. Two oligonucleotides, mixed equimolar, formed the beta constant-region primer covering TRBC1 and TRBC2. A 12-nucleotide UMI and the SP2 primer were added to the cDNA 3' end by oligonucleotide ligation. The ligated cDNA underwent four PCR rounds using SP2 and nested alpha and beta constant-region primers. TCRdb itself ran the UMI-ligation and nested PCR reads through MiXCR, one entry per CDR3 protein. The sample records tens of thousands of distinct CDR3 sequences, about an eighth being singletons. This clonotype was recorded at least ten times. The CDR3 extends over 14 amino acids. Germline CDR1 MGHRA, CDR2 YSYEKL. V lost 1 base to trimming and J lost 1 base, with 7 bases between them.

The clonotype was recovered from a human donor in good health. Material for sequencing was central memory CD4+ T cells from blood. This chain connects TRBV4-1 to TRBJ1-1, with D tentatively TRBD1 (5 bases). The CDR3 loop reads CASSQGRGNTEAFF. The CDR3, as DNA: TGCGCCAGCAGCCAAGGGAGGGGGAACACTGAAGCTTTCTTT.